One and the same sample provided the 29 T cell receptor beta chains below, sequenced in a study of T cell repertoires in cytomegalovirus infection. No antigens are known for them. MiXCR was run by TCRdb on the reads, yielding one entry per CDR3 protein. In the table there are 550,000 to 700,000 distinct CDR3 sequences, approximately 40% of which are singletons. Sample: cultured PBMCs, taken from culture after CMV antigen stimulation. These receptors were collected from a human donor in good health (CMV status not recorded). Some clones in this sample may be carry-over from other donors' samples.

This chain uses TRBV7-2 with TRBJ2-5; perhaps TRBD1 as D (6 bases). CDR3 length: 14 amino acids. Germline CDR1 and CDR2: SGHTA and FQGNSA. Trimming took off 1 base at V and 5 bases at J, with 11 bases between the two ends. The CDR3, as DNA: TGTGCCAGCAGCTTAGGATGGGGGCTGGAGACCCAGTACTTC. This gives the protein CASSLGWGLETQYF.

The CDR3 spells CASRTTSGSSNEQFF. CDR3 nucleotides: TGTGCCAGTAGAACCACTAGCGGGAGTTCGAATGAGCAGTTCTTC. This chain links TRBV19 with TRBJ2-1; 11 bases are a match to TRBD2. The germline CDR1 and CDR2 sequences are LNHDA and SQIVND (reference sequence). CDR3 size: 15 residues. Germline trimming cut 6 bases from V and 7 bases from J; bases unmatched to any gene: 8.

The chain recombines TRBV10-3 with TRBJ2-7; D ambiguous. From germline, CDR1 is ENHRY and CDR2 SYGVKD. The length of the CDR3 is 14 residues. V dropped 2 bases and J dropped 0 bases, with 8 bases sitting between them. The CDR3 loop is CAISEGRSSYEQYF. DNA of the CDR3: TGTGCCATCAGTGAGGGACGGAGCTCCTACGAGCAGTACTTC.

The chain links TRBV24-1 to TRBJ2-7; D is uncertain. The CDR3 loop spans 13 amino acids. Germline V gene sequence: CDR1 KGHDR, CDR2 SFDVKD. Trimming took off 12 bases at V and 2 bases at J, with 16 bases between the two ends. Here the CDR3 reads CAPSRRATYEQYF. CDR3 bases: TGTGCCCCTAGTCGAAGGGCGACCTACGAGCAGTACTTC.

This clonotype was detected a few times. The chain couples TRBV7-2 to TRBJ1-2; D gene unclear. The CDR3 runs to 14 residues. Germline values: CDR1 SGHTA, CDR2 FQGNSA. V lost 0 bases, J lost 5 bases, and 10 bases lay in between. The CDR3: CASSLAQEGYGYTF. CDR3 in DNA: TGTGCCAGCAGCTTAGCCCAGGAAGGGTATGGCTACACCTTC. The whole variable domain, remainder taken from reference TRBV7-2 and TRBJ1-2, is GAGVSQSPSNKVTEKGKDVELRCDPISGHTALYWYRQSLGQGLEFLIYFQGNSAPDKSGLPSDRFSAERTGGSVSTLTIQRTQQEDSAVYLCASSLAQEGYGYTFGSGTRLTVV.

This clonotype was seen a few times. The chain recombines TRBV11-2 with TRBJ1-1, with D uncertain. This CDR3 is built from 12 residues. Trimming shortened V by 5 bases and J by 5 bases, and 9 bases separated the two germline ends. Germline V gene data show CDR1 as SGHAT and CDR2 as FQNNGV. The CDR3 spells CASSPAGTEAFF. CDR3 nucleotides: TGTGCCAGCAGCCCAGCGGGAACTGAAGCTTTCTTT.

V gene TRBV6-2 or TRBV6-3 combines with J gene TRBJ2-7; a weak D match, TRBD1 (5 bases). Germline assignment: CDR1 MNHEY and CDR2 SVGEGT. The V and J ends lost 5 bases and 2 bases respectively, with 19 bases between them. The CDR3 loop spans 16 amino acids. Here the CDR3 reads CASSPIRGQPAYEQYF. The CDR3 DNA reads TGTGCCAGCAGTCCGATAAGGGGCCAACCGGCCTACGAGCAGTACTTC.

On this clonotype: An end of the junction does not agree with germline; a read error may underlie this. The rearrangement uses TRBV18 and TRBJ1-1; 10 positions match TRBD1. This CDR3 is built from 13 residues. Germline-derived CDR1 and CDR2 are KGHSH and LQKENI. The CDR3 DNA is TGTGCCAGCTATCCGGGACAGGGGCCAGAGGGAGTCTTT. Its translation: CASYPGQGPEGVF.

This CDR3 reads CASSFVRGLYTF. CDR3 nucleotides: TGTGCCAGCAGTTTCGTTAGGGGTTTATACACCTTC. The rearrangement joins TRBV12-3 or TRBV12-4 to TRBJ1-2; maybe TRBD1 (5 bases). The CDR3 has 12 amino acids. The ends were cut back, 3 bases at V and 11 bases at J, with 13 bases in the middle.

This clonotype was seen more than once but under ten times. The J gene is TRBJ2-6, the V gene TRBV10-1; D may correspond to TRBD1 or TRBD2 (5 bases each). Germline assignment: CDR1 WNHNN and CDR2 SYGVQD (reference sequence). The CDR3 is 18 amino acids. The V gene lost 2 bases and the J gene lost 1 base, with 15 bases spanning the gap. CDR3 sequence (DNA): TGCGCCAGCAGTGAGGCCGGGACGATCGCATCTGGGGCCAACGTCCTGACTTTC. It codes for CASSEAGTIASGANVLTF.

The genes are TRBV7-9 and TRBJ1-5; the D is unclear. The CDR3 totals 16 residues. V was pared by 5 bases and J by 1 base, with 15 bases between. CDR1 and CDR2 (germline): SEHNR, FQNEAQ (reference sequence). DNA for the CDR3: TGTGCCAGCAGCCCTTCGCCCGGCCCGAGCAATCAGCCCCAGCATTTT. Residues: CASSPSPGPSNQPQHF.

This clonotype was detected a few times. V is TRBV7-2 and J is TRBJ2-3; 8 bases fit TRBD2. Trimming at V came to 5 bases and at J to 2 bases, leaving 9 bases not matched to a gene. Germline-derived CDR1 and CDR2 are SGHTA and FQGNSA. The CDR3 extends over 16 amino acids. The CDR3 DNA sequence: TGTGCCAGCAGCGGGGGGGTGCGGGAGGTCACAGATACGCAGTATTTT. This gives the protein CASSGGVREVTDTQYF.

This clonotype came up a few times. The rearrangement uses TRBV6-1 and TRBJ2-1, with D possibly TRBD2 on 5 matching bases. The CDR3 is made up of 15 amino acids. The V end was cut by 0 bases, the J end by 1 base, with 7 bases between. Germline-derived CDR1 and CDR2 are MNHNS and SASEGT. The CDR3 region has the DNA TGTGCCAGCAGTGAAGCACCGGGGTCCTACAATGAGCAGTTCTTC. Protein product: CASSEAPGSYNEQFF.

The table lists this clonotype with a few counts. The chain has TRBV5-8 and TRBJ2-7, with D unresolved. Trimming shortened V by 4 bases and J by 2 bases, and 13 bases separated the two germline ends. The CDR3 length is 14 residues. The V gene's germline CDR1 is SGHTS and CDR2 YDEGEE. The CDR3 here is CASSGGYVAYEQYF. DNA of the CDR3: TGTGCCAGCAGCGGTGGTTACGTCGCCTACGAGCAGTACTTC. Drawing the rest from reference TRBV5-8 and TRBJ2-7, the complete variable domain is EAGVTQSPTHLIKTRGQQATLRCSPISGHTSVYWYQQALGLGLQFLLWYDEGEERNRGNFPPRFSGRQFPNYSSELNVNALELEDSALYLCASSGGYVAYEQYFGPGTRLTVT.

J is TRBJ2-7 and V is TRBV7-6; D may match TRBD1 or TRBD2 (6 bases each). V dropped 2 bases and J dropped 6 bases, with 11 bases sitting between them. Germline CDR1 reads SGHVS; CDR2 reads FNYEAQ. This CDR3 contains 13 residues. CDR3 amino acids: CASSLSGDTEQYF. Written as DNA, the CDR3 is TGTGCCAGCAGCTTATCGGGGGACACCGAGCAGTACTTC.

V usage is TRBV7-9 and J usage is TRBJ2-2, with D perhaps matching TRBD2 (5 bases). The CDR3 runs 18 residues. V was shortened by 5 bases and J by 0 bases, with 19 bases between the two germline ends. CDR1 and CDR2 (germline): SEHNR, FQNEAQ (reference sequence). The CDR3 loop reads CASSEDRRAVTNTGELFF. The CDR3 nucleotides read TGTGCCAGCAGCGAGGACCGTAGAGCGGTCACGAACACCGGGGAGCTGTTTTTT.

The chain is built from TRBV6-1 and TRBJ2-7, with D hard to call. This CDR3 spans 12 amino acids. Between the trimmed V and J ends, which lost 10 bases and 2 bases, there was a span of 12 bases. Germline-derived CDR1 and CDR2 are MNHNS and SASEGT. CDR3 sequence (DNA): TGTGCCACCAGGTATAAACCCTACGAGCAGTACTTC. As protein: CATRYKPYEQYF.

This sequence joins TRBV5-4 and TRBJ2-2; no reliable D call. The CDR3 totals 16 residues. Looked up from germline, CDR1 is SGHNT and CDR2 is YYREEE (reference sequence). V shed 1 base and J shed 0 bases, with 10 bases lying between them. CDR3 sequence reads: CASSLRTSPNTGELFF. CDR3 sequence (DNA): TGTGCCAGCAGCTTGCGAACCTCCCCGAACACCGGGGAGCTGTTTTTT.

This clonotype was counted a few times. The chain joins TRBV12-3 or TRBV12-4 to TRBJ1-5; the D is unclear. This CDR3 has 14 residues. Trimming stripped 4 bases from V and 5 bases from J, with 12 bases between. CDR3 protein: CASSSRVSYQPQHF. DNA of the CDR3: TGTGCCAGCAGTTCTAGGGTTTCCTATCAGCCCCAGCATTTT.

This sequence joins TRBV7-8 and TRBJ1-6; possibly TRBD1 for D (5 bases). CDR1 and CDR2 from the germline V gene are SGHVS and FQNEAQ. This CDR3 has 16 amino acids. V shed 6 bases and J shed 7 bases, with 19 bases lying between them. The CDR3 bases are TGTGCCAGCAGTTCTCAGGGTCGTCAGGCAAATTCACCCCTCCACTTT. This encodes CASSSQGRQANSPLHF.

This clonotype occurred once. This chain links TRBV27 with TRBJ2-1; D ambiguous. Germline CDR1 reads MNHEY; CDR2 reads SMNVEV (reference sequence). The V gene lost 4 bases and the J gene lost 3 bases, with 16 bases spanning the gap. The CDR3 totals 16 residues. The CDR3 spells CASSSHPTHNYNEQFF. As DNA, the CDR3 is TGTGCCAGCAGTTCCCACCCAACCCACAACTACAATGAGCAGTTCTTC.

The gene calls are TRBV6-1 and TRBJ2-5; 14 bases fit TRBD2. Germline CDR1 and CDR2: MNHNS and SASEGT. The trim removed 3 bases at V and 5 bases at J, leaving 8 bases unmatched. The CDR3 extends over 17 amino acids. The CDR3 DNA is TGTGCCAGCAGTGATGGGACTAGCGGGAGAACTGTGGAGACCCAGTACTTC. Encoded protein: CASSDGTSGRTVETQYF.

Ten or more counts support this clonotype. V and J are TRBV7-2 and TRBJ1-1, with TRBD1 as a possible D gene (5 bases). V gave up 5 bases and J gave up 4 bases, with 20 bases separating them. CDR3 length: 16 amino acids. Germline assignment: CDR1 SGHTA and CDR2 FQGNSA. CDR3 in amino acids: CASSAGWGRAATEAFF. CDR3 nucleotides: TGTGCCAGCAGCGCGGGGTGGGGCAGGGCTGCCACTGAAGCTTTCTTT.

This clonotype was counted between two and nine times. This chain connects TRBV4-1 to TRBJ2-5; TRBD2 matches 15 bases. CDR1 is MGHRA, CDR2 YSYEKL, per germline. The CDR3 is 16 residues long. Trimming at V came to 2 bases and at J to 7 bases, leaving 5 bases not matched to a gene. CDR3 sequence reads: CASSQSGLAGGSTQYF. The CDR3 DNA reads TGCGCCAGCAGCCAATCCGGACTAGCGGGAGGGTCGACCCAGTACTTC.

The chain links TRBV10-3 to TRBJ2-2; either TRBD1 or TRBD2 may fit D (6 bases each). Germline V gene data show CDR1 as ENHRY and CDR2 as SYGVKD. CDR3 length equals 19 residues. The ends were cut back, 3 bases at V and 0 bases at J, with 20 bases in the middle. The CDR3 is CAISERRGGSGSNTGELFF. CDR3 nucleotide sequence: TGTGCCATCAGTGAAAGGAGAGGGGGGTCGGGGTCGAACACCGGGGAGCTGTTTTTT.

The CDR3 nucleotides read TGTGCTAGTGGTATAGCGGCCGTCTACGAGCAGTACTTC. It is translated as CASGIAAVYEQYF. This chain joins TRBV12-5 and TRBJ2-7; D might be TRBD2 (6 bases). In germline, CDR1 is LGHNT, CDR2 FRNRAP. The V end lost 5 bases, the J end lost 3 bases, and 11 bases lay between the germline ends. The length of the CDR3 is 13 residues.

Written as DNA, the CDR3 is TGCGCCAGCAGCCAAGATAGTCTCATGAGCGGGAGGGCCTCTGGGGCCAACGTCCTGACTTTC. Translated: CASSQDSLMSGRASGANVLTF. V gene TRBV4-3 combines with J gene TRBJ2-6; 10 nucleotides align to TRBD2. This CDR3 region has 21 residues. With V trimmed by 0 bases and J by 0 bases, 11 bases remained unmatched. The V gene's germline CDR1 is LGHNA and CDR2 YSLEER.

There are many counts of this clonotype. The rearrangement uses TRBV7-2 and TRBJ2-2, with TRBD1 matching 12 bases. The CDR3 length is 15 residues. Germline V CDR1 and CDR2: SGHTA, FQGNSA. The trim removed 4 bases at V and 6 bases at J, leaving 3 bases unmatched. CDR3 amino acids: CASSSGTGGSGELFF. The CDR3 nucleotides are TGTGCCAGCAGCTCGGGGACAGGGGGCTCCGGGGAGCTGTTTTTT.

CDR3 region: CASRPPPLDRAGNTIYF. CDR3 nucleotides: TGTGCCAGCAGACCGCCTCCACTGGACAGGGCTGGAAACACCATATATTTT. The genes are TRBV7-4 and TRBJ1-3; TRBD1 aligns across 8 bases. The CDR3 is made up of 17 amino acids. The J segment lost 2 bases and the V segment lost 6 bases, leaving 12 bases of the junction unmatched. Germline CDR1 and CDR2: SGHVT and SQSDAQ.